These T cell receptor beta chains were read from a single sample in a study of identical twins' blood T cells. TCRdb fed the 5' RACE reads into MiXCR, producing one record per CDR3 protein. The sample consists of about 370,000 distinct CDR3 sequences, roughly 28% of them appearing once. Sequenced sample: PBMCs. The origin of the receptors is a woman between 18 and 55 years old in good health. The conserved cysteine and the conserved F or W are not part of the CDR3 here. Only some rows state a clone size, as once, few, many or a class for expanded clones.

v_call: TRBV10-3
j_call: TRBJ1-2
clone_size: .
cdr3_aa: AISELTGNYGYT

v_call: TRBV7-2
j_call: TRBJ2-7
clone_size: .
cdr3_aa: ASSRVPSEQY

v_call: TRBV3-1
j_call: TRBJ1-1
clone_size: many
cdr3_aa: ASSHGETEAF

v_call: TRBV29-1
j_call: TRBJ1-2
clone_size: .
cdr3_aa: SVDPHYSGGYT

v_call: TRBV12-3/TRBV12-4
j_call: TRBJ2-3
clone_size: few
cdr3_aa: ASSLPTSTDTQY

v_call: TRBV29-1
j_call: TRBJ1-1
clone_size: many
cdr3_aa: SVQGGTEAF

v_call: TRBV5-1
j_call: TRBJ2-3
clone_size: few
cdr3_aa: ASSLFPTDTQY

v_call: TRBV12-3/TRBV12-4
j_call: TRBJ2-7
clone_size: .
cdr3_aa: ASSPGATYEQY

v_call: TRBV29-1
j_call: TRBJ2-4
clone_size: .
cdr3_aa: SVPDGSNIQY

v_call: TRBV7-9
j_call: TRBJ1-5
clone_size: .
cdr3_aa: ASGQSHSNQPQH

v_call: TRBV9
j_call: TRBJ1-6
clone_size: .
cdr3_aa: TSSGAGYNSPLH

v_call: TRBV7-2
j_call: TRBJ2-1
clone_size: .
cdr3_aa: ASSPGAVYNEQF

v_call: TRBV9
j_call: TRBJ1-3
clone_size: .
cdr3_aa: ASKGQASSGNTIY

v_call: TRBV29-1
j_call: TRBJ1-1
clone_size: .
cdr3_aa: SVAIGGGNTEAF

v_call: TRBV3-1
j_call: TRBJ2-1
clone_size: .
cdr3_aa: ASSGFYNEQF

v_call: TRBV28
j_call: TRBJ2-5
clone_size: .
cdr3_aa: ASSRPNQETQY

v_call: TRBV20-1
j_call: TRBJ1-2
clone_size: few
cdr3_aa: SADDRGYGYT

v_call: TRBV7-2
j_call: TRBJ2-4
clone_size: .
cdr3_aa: ASSLVPPGGAKNIQY

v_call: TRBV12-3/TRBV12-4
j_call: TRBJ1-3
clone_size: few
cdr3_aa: ASSLEGQSGSAIY

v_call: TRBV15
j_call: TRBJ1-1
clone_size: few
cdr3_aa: ATSRDPNTEAF

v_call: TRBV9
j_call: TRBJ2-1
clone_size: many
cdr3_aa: ASSVVTDRDLLF

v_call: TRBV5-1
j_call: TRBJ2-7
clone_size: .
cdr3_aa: ASSLAGQSYEQY

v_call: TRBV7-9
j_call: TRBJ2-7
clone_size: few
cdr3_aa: ASSLVGGYSYEQY

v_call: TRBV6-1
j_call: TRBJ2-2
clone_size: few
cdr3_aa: ASNSWGELF

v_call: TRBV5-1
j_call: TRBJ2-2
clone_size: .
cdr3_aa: ASSQFTGELF

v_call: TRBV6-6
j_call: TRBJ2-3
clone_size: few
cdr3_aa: ASRLAGRADTQY

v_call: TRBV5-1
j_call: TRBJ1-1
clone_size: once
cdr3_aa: ASSVTGGTESF

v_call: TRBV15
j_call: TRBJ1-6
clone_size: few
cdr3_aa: ATSRVLQGLSPLH

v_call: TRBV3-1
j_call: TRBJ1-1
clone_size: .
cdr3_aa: ASSQRDRETEAF

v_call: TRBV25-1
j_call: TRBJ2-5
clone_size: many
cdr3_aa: ASSEGRNLGETQY

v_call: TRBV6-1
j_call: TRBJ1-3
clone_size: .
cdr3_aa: AGSAANSGNTIY

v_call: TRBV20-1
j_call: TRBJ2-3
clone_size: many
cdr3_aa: SGGQLAVTWNTQY

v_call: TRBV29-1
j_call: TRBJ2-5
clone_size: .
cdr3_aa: SSGTGFGLETQY

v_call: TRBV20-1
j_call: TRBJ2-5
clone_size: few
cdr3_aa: SASGRETQY

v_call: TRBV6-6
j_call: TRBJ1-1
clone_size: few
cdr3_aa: ASRIAGNTEAF

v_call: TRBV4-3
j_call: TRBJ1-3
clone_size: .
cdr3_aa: ASSAKFDGNTIY

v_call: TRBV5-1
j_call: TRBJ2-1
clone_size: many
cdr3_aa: ASSAFLVLNEQF

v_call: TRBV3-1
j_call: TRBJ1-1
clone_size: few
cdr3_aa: ASSLIGAGEAF

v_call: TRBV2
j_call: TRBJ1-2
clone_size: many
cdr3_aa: ASSASRDGYT

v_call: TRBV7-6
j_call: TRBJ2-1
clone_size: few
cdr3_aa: ASSSNVGSYNEQF

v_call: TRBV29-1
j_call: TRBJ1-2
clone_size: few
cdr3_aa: SGSIRDGYGYT

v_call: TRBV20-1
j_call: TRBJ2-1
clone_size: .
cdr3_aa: SARDVEGPPNNEQF

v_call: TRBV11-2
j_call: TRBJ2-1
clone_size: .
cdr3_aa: ASSAGMYNEQF

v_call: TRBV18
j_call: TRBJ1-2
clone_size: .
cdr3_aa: ASSPQGADYGYT

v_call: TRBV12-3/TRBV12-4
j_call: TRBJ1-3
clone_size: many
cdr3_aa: ASSRGGAGGSSSGNTIY

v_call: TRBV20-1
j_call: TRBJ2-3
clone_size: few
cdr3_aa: SAVLPEADTQY

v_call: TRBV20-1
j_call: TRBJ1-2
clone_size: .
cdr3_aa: SARVPGLIGYT

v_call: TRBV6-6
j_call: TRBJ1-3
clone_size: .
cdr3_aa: ASSYSDTGNTIY

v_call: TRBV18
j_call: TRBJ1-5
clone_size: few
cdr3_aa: ASSPQGEPQH

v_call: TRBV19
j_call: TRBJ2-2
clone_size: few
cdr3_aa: ASSMAQGGTGELF

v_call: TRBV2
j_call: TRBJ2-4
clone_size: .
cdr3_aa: ASNQWLAKNIQY

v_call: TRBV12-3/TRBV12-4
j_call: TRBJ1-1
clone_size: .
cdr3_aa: ASSFGFTEVF

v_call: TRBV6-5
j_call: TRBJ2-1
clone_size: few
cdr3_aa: ASSKDPSGIANEQF

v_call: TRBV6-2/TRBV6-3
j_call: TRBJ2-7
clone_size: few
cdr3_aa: ASSYFSSPGSSYEQY

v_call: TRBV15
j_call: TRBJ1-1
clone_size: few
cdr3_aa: ATGHGREAF

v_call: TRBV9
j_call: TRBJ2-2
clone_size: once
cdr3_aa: ASSDPNTGGLF